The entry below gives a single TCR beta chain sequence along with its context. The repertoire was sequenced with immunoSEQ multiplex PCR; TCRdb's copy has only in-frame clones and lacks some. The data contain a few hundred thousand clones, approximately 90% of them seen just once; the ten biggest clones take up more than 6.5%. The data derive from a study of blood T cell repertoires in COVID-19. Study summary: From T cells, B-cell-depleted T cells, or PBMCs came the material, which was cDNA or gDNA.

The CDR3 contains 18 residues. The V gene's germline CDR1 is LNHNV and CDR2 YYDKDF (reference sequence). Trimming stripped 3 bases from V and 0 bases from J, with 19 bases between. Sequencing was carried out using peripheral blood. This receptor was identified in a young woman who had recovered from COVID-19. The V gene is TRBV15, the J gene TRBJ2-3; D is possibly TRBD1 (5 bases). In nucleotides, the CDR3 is TGTGCCACCAGCAGGGGTATTAATATTGGGGCGAGCACAGATACGCAGTATTTT. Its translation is CATSRGINIGASTDTQYF.